The T cell receptor beta chain described here comes from a study of shared clonotypes between healthy human individuals (dated by TCRdb to 2019 to 2021). Regarding the research as a whole: The cohort included three men and two women between 18 and 49 years of age. Different laboratories and diverse techniques were used to prepare libraries and sequence TCR repertoires, to increase sequencing depth and limit assay-specific biases. For each donor, CD4 naive and CD4 memory were each given three plates, CD8 naive was given two plates, and CD8 memory was given one plate. To estimate repertoire size and how much clonotype sharing occurs between individuals, the study deeply sequenced the blood TCR repertoires of five healthy adults. Per donor, leukapheresis produced somewhere between about 0.8 and 9.5 billion PBMCs. Overall study results and their limits: Pairwise subsampling indicated that sequencing depth was expected to affect the degree of clonotype sharing among donors. Compared with non-shared clonotypes, the clonotypes found in all four sorted-subset donors had higher generation probabilities. Across a handful of donors, about 5.2% of naive CD4, around 3.3% of naive CD8, roughly 2.3% of memory CD4, and roughly 0.41% of memory CD8 clonotypes were shared. Because the study included only a small number of donors, the genetic and exposure-history diversity represented was limited. Incomplete sequencing was indicated by rarefaction of sorted-subset datasets, despite the large sequencing depth. Naive subsets generally had larger estimated clonotype richness than memory subsets did. Sampling was limited to blood, and TCR repertoires in tissue likely differ from TCR repertoires in blood.

With regard to this clone: Its antigen is still unknown. One base away there is no much larger clone; base qualities are not given.

Using the deep immunoSEQ assay, multiplex PCR amplified TCR CDR3 regions from genomic DNA. Extracted genomic DNA from each cell subset was spread evenly across all wells of several immunoSEQ 96-well plates, with each plate serving as a replicate. For sorted subsets, about 0.2 ug genomic DNA, equal to 30,000 or so T cell genomes, was loaded into each replicate PCR. Purified libraries were quantified with a Qubit 3.0 fluorometer, sized on a Bioanalyzer 2100, and re-quantified with the KAPA Library Quantification kit. Every immunoSEQ 96-well plate was sequenced on a separate single-read 150-cycle Illumina NextSeq 550 flow cell. The study's own analysis went as follows. Because the immunoSEQ output included only junctional sequences and no quality scores, the filtering could not be the same as the filtering used for full-length reads. Sequences were annotated with PyIR, a Python wrapper for IgBLAST v1.9, using IMGT germline references to assign V/J genes and CDR3. Any read was removed if the V/J assignment was weak (E-value above 1e-6), the CDR3 was missing, or the read contained stop codons, out-of-frame junctions, or ambiguous translated residues. V3J clonotypes were defined as sequences sharing an identical inferred V gene, J gene, and CDR3 amino acid sequence. Percentage overlap between repertoires was computed as shared unique clonotypes divided by the size of the smaller repertoire. RTK rarefaction, the Chao1 estimator, and Recon v2.1 estimates of unobserved clonotypes were used to assess repertoire richness. Generation probabilities for all TCRbeta clonotypes obtained by the gDNA method from a handful of donors were computed using OLGA. What TCRdb holds here is the immuneACCESS table cut down to in-frame rearrangements. Part of the clones is not present; checked against another copy, under half of the missing clones reflect an unresolved V gene, and the others are unexplained. That table furnishes V, J and clone size, whereas the DNA furnished D and trimming. Across this sample there are 2 million to 2.5 million clones, with approximately 95% seen only once. Around 0.4% of the sample rests with the top ten.

The CDR3 numbers 14 residues from cysteine through phenylalanine. This entry keeps only the CDR3 DNA: 42 bases, framed from base 1. The germline V gene sets CDR1 to MNHEY and CDR2 to SVGAGI. V lost 5 bases and J lost 4 bases, and the count of bases not matched to a germline gene is 5. Donors were healthy HIV-negative adults with no recently reported acute infections or vaccinations. Every donor was a Caucasian adult residing in Nashville, Tennessee, USA. CD4+ T cells were enriched by magnetic negative selection, after which naive cells were positively selected on CD45RA and the negative fraction was taken as the memory subset. After blood collection by leukapheresis, PBMCs were isolated using Ficoll-Histopaque density gradient centrifugation and then cryopreserved in the vapor phase of liquid nitrogen. Analytical flow cytometry was used to check the purity and quantity of every magnetically sorted T cell population. From each sorted fraction, genomic DNA was isolated and quantified by UV absorbance on a Nanodrop 2000c.

The sequence is built from TRBV6-5 and TRBJ2-7, and TRBD2 matches 10 of the central bases. This clonotype was sampled from a man aged 18 to 29 in good health. Some clones in this sample may be carry-over from other donors' samples. Material for sequencing was naive CD4+ T cells from PBMCs. The sample's cell subset or site label is to be understood as: CD45RA+ positively selected. The sequenced DNA is TGTGCCAGCAGTCGAGCGGGAGGGCCTTACGAGCAGTACTTC. Its protein reads: CASSRAGGPYEQYF.